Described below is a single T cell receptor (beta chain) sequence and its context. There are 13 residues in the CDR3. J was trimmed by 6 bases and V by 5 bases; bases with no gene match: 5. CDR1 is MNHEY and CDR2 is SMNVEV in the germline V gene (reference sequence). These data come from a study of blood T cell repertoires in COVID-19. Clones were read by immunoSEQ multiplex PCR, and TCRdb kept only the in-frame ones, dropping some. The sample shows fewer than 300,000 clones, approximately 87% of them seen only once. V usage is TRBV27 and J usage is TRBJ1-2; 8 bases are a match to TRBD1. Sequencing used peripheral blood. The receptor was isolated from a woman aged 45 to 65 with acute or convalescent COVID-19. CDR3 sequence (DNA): TGTGCCAGCAGTCCTCTGGACAGGGATGGCTACACCTTC. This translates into CASSPLDRDGYTF.